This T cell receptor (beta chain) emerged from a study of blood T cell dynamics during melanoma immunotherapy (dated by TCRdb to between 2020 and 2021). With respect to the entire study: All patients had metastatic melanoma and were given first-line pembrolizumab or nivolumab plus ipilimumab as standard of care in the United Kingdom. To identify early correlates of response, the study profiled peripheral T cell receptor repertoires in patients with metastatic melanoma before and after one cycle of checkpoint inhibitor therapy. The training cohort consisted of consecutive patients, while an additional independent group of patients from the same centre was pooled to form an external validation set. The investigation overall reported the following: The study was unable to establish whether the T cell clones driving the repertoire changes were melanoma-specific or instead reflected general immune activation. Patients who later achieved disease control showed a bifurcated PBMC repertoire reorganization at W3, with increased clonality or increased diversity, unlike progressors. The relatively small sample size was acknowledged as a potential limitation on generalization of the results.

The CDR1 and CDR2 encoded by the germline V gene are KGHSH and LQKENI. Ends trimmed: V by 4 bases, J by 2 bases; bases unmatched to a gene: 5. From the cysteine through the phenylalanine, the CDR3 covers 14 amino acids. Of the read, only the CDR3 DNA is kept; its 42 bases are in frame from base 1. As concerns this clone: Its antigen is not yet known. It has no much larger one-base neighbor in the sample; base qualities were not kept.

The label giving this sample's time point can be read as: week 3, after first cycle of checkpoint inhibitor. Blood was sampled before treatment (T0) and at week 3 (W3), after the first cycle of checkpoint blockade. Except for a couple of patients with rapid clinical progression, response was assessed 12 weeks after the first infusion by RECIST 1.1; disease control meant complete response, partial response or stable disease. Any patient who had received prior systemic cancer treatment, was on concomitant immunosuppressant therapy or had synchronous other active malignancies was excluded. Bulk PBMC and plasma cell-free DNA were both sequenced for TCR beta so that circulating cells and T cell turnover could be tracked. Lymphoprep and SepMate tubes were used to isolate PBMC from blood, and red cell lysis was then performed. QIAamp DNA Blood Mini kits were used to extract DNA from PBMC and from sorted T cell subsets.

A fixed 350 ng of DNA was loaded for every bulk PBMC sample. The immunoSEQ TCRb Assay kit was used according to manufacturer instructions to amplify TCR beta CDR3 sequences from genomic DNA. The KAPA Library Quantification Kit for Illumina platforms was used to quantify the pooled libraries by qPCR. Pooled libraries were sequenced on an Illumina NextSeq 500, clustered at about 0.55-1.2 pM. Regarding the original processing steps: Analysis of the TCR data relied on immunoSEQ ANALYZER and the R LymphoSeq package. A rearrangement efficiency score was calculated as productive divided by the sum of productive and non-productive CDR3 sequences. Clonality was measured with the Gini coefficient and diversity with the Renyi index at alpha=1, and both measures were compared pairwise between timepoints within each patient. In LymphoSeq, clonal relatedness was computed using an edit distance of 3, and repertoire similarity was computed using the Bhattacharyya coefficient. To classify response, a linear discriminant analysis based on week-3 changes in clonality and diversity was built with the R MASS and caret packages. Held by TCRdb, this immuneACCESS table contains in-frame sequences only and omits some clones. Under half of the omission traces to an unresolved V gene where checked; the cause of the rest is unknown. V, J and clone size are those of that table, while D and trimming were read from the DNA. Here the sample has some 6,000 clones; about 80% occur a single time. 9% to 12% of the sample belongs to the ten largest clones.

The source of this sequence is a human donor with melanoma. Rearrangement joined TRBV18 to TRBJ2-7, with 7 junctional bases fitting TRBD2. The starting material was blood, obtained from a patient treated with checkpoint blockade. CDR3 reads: CASSQRGPTYEQYF. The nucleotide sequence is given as TGTGCCAGCTCACAGCGGGGCCCAACCTACGAGCAGTACTTC.